This T cell receptor (beta chain) was documented in a study of cytomegalovirus exposure and HLA in healthy donors. This PCR relied on a set of 60 Vbeta primers and 13 Jbeta primers. The method was immunoSEQ multiplex PCR; TCRdb's version includes in-frame clones alone and lacks a portion of them. The sample lists approximately 190,000 clones, roughly four fifths seen once, with about 1.7% in the top ten. Turning to this clone: Its antigen is currently unknown.

Points from the study as a whole: Most of the TCR beta V segments (in an earlier analysis) were productive either about 90% or about 30% of the time. Three chains linked to CMV were shown in vitro to be specific for CMV antigens.

Unmatched junction bases numbered 8, after V lost 6 bases and J lost 2 bases. Germline CDR1 is SGHDN and CDR2 is FVKESK. The CDR3 has 15 amino acids. Sample: PBMCs. The sequence derives from a woman aged 18-29 years in good health and CMV-seronegative. This rearrangement joins TRBV14 to TRBJ2-3; 7 bases line up with TRBD1. The DNA for the CDR3 is TGTGCCAGCAGTCGTACGACAGGGTACACAGATACGCAGTATTTT. Translated: CASSRTTGYTDTQYF.